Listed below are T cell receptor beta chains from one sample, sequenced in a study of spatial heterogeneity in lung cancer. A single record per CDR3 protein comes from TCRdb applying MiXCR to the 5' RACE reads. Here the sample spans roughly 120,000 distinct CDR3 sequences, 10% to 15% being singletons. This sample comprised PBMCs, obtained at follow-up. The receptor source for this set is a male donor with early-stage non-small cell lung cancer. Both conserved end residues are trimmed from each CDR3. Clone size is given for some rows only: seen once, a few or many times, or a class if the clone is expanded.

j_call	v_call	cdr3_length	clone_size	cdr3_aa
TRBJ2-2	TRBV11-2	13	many	ASSLSGAATGELF
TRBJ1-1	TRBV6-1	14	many	ASSSARGGRTTEAF
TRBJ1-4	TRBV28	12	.	ASSRTKPKEKLF
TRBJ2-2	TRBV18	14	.	ASSPLRLVLDGELF
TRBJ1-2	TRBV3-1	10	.	ASSHGQNGYT
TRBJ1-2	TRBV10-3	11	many	AISEYQGYGYT
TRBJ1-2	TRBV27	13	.	ASSLSYSRGYGYT
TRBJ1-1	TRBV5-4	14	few	ASSPLSPFTNTEAF
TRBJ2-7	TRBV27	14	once	ASSFPRQGDSYEQY
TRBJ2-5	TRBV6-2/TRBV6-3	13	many	ASSYSRTRRETQY
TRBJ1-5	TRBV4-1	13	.	ASSQAGQGNQPQH
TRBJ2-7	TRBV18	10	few	ASSPGTGEQY
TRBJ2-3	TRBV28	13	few	ASISGGVGTDTQY
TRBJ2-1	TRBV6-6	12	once	ASSTPGHGYGQF
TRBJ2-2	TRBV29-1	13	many	SVRLADTNTGELF
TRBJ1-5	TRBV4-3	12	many	ASSQDRGILPQH
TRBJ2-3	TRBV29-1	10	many	SVGEATGTQY
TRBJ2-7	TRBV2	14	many	ASKRGTRQGIYEQY
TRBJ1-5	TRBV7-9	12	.	ASSQGQGNQPQH
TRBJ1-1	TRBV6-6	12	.	ASRYADRNTEAF
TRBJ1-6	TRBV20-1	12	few	SAPGGAYNSPLH
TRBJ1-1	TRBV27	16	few	ASSFRQGGVFKNTEAF
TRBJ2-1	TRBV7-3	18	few	ASSLRGRGTVKFSYNEQF
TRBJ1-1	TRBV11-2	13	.	ASSFRQGWDTEAF
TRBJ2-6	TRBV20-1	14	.	SAPPIRGSGANVLT
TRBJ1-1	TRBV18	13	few	ASSARITSNTEAF
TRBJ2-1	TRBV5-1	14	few	ASSLGVLAGSNEQF
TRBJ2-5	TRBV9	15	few	ASSSSREGPYQETQY
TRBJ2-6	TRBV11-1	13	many	ASGFQAVGANVLT
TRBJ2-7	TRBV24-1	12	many	ATARGQGSHEQY
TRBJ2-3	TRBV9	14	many	ASSVTGLAGTDTQY
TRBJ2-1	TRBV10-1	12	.	ASSRDRGPHEQF
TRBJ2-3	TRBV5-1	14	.	ASSLAVQASTDTQY
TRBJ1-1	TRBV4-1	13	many	ASSQLTIMNTEAF
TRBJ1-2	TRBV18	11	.	ASSQGAGYGYT
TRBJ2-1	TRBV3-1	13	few	ASSQDQLPYNEQF
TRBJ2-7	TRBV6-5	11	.	ASGGDRVGEQY
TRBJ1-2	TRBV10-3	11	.	AITEDRGGGYT
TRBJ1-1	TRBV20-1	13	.	SARVLGPQNTEAF
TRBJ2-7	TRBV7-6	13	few	ASSLMAGGSYEQY
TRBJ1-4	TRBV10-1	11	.	ASSDRVSGKLF
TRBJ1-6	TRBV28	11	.	ASRGTANSPLH